The text below deals with one T cell receptor beta chain. This sample was taken from a study of blood T cell repertoires in COVID-19. Method: immunoSEQ multiplex PCR; TCRdb's copy keeps in-frame clones and lacks some. The repertoire includes 350,000 or so clones, around nine tenths of them detected once, and approximately 0.97% sits in the top ten. This receptor was taken from a woman aged 25-40 years who had been exposed to COVID-19. The sequenced sample was PBMCs or T cells enriched from blood (not recorded which).

Here the CDR3 reads CASSYQEVLLYEQYF. The DNA of the CDR3 is TGTGCCAGCAGTTATCAAGAGGTTCTACTCTACGAGCAGTACTTC. The V and J genes are TRBV28 and TRBJ2-7; D ambiguous. The germline V gene has CDR1 MDHEN and CDR2 SYDVKM. This CDR3 is built from 15 residues. Trimming cost V 4 bases and J 3 bases, with 16 bases left between them.